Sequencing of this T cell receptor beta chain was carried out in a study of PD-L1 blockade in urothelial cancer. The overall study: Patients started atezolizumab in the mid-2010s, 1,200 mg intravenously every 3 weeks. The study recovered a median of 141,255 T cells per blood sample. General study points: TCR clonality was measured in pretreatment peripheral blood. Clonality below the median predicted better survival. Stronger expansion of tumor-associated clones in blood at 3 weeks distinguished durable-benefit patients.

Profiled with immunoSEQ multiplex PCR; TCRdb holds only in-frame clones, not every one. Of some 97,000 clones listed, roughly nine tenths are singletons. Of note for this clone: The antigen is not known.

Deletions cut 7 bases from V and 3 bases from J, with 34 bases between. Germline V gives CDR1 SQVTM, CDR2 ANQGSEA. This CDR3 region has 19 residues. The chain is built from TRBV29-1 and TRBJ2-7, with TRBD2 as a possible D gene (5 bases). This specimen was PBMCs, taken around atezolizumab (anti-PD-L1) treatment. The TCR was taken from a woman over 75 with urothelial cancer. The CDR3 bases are TGCAGCGCCGTTGGCCGATGGGGAGTGTCAAACATAGTTAGCTACGAGCAGTACTTC. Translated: CSAVGRWGVSNIVSYEQYF.